A selection of T cell receptor beta chains follows, all from one sample in a study of cytomegalovirus exposure and HLA in healthy donors. The method was immunoSEQ multiplex PCR; TCRdb's version includes in-frame clones alone and lacks a portion of them. Here the sample spans a few hundred thousand clones, around 65% being singletons. Sequencing was performed on PBMCs. The receptors were sampled from a female donor in good health and CMV-seronegative. Each CDR3 is given without its conserved first and last residue. The order of the fields is D gene, J gene, clone size, V gene, CDR3 protein. D genes are given only for firm matches. Part of the rows lack a size; the others show once, few, many or a class for expanded clones.

D gene: -
J gene: TRBJ1-4
clone size: few
V gene: TRBV7-2
CDR3 protein: ASSCPPGHCATNEKLF

D gene: TRBD1
J gene: TRBJ1-1
clone size: -
V gene: TRBV6-1
CDR3 protein: ASRVTGGETEAF

D gene: TRBD1
J gene: TRBJ1-4
clone size: -
V gene: TRBV13
CDR3 protein: ASSLFGTGDEKLF

D gene: -
J gene: TRBJ2-5
clone size: -
V gene: TRBV7-9
CDR3 protein: SSSSYRVWETQY

D gene: -
J gene: TRBJ1-1
clone size: -
V gene: TRBV5-1
CDR3 protein: ASSLFSGDRTEAF

D gene: -
J gene: TRBJ2-3
clone size: -
V gene: TRBV12-5
CDR3 protein: ASGLGGDTQY

D gene: -
J gene: TRBJ2-5
clone size: -
V gene: TRBV11-3
CDR3 protein: ASTQIRSETQY

D gene: -
J gene: TRBJ2-1
clone size: -
V gene: TRBV5-5
CDR3 protein: ASSFQGNSYNEQF

D gene: TRBD2
J gene: TRBJ2-2
clone size: -
V gene: TRBV6-5
CDR3 protein: ASSSPGTSVTGELF

D gene: TRBD1
J gene: TRBJ2-5
clone size: few
V gene: TRBV29-1
CDR3 protein: SVERGQGSGETQY

D gene: TRBD1
J gene: -
clone size: -
V gene: TRBV11-1
CDR3 protein: ASSLGAGGAYEQY

D gene: TRBD1
J gene: TRBJ2-7
clone size: once
V gene: TRBV6-1
CDR3 protein: ASSGPGQGSSYEQY

D gene: TRBD1
J gene: TRBJ1-2
clone size: few
V gene: TRBV5-5
CDR3 protein: ASSLGQGTESNYGYT

D gene: -
J gene: TRBJ1-4
clone size: few
V gene: TRBV7-9
CDR3 protein: ASSLHYRETNEKLF

D gene: -
J gene: TRBJ2-5
clone size: -
V gene: TRBV18
CDR3 protein: ASSPAQGLGETQY

D gene: -
J gene: TRBJ1-2
clone size: -
V gene: TRBV19
CDR3 protein: ASSTAPTRGGYGYT

D gene: -
J gene: TRBJ2-5
clone size: -
V gene: TRBV5-1
CDR3 protein: ASSFGETQY

D gene: -
J gene: TRBJ2-7
clone size: once
V gene: TRBV11-2
CDR3 protein: ASSQDTYEQY

D gene: TRBD2
J gene: TRBJ2-2
clone size: -
V gene: TRBV11-3
CDR3 protein: ASSMGLAGGPYGGELF

D gene: TRBD2
J gene: TRBJ2-5
clone size: few
V gene: TRBV6-4
CDR3 protein: ASSSGTSGPQY

D gene: TRBD1
J gene: TRBJ2-7
clone size: -
V gene: TRBV15
CDR3 protein: ATSRPGTGYEQY

D gene: TRBD1
J gene: TRBJ1-2
clone size: -
V gene: TRBV2
CDR3 protein: ASSYTGGAGYGYT

D gene: TRBD1
J gene: TRBJ2-2
clone size: few
V gene: TRBV27
CDR3 protein: ASSLSQGAGELF

D gene: -
J gene: TRBJ2-5
clone size: -
V gene: TRBV5-1
CDR3 protein: ASSFFWRQETQY

D gene: TRBD2
J gene: TRBJ2-5
clone size: -
V gene: TRBV5-6
CDR3 protein: ASSLTGLARYQETQY

D gene: TRBD1
J gene: TRBJ1-5
clone size: -
V gene: TRBV4-1
CDR3 protein: ASSPGGFQPQH

D gene: -
J gene: TRBJ1-5
clone size: -
V gene: TRBV6-5
CDR3 protein: ASRPGVGRNQPQH

D gene: -
J gene: TRBJ1-3
clone size: -
V gene: TRBV6-1
CDR3 protein: ASSEQGQAGNTIY

D gene: -
J gene: TRBJ2-5
clone size: -
V gene: TRBV30
CDR3 protein: AWSARLVGETQY

D gene: -
J gene: TRBJ2-4
clone size: -
V gene: TRBV7-2
CDR3 protein: ASSLSSGTKNIQY

D gene: -
J gene: TRBJ2-1
clone size: few
V gene: TRBV7-9
CDR3 protein: ASSLSRTNEQF

D gene: TRBD1
J gene: TRBJ2-7
clone size: -
V gene: TRBV7-9
CDR3 protein: ASSPRDRGWYEQY

D gene: TRBD1
J gene: TRBJ1-2
clone size: -
V gene: TRBV2
CDR3 protein: ASRDRGLGGYGYT

D gene: -
J gene: TRBJ1-2
clone size: -
V gene: TRBV7-2
CDR3 protein: ASSFRNYGYT

D gene: -
J gene: TRBJ1-3
clone size: -
V gene: TRBV2
CDR3 protein: ASSVQAAGNTIY

D gene: TRBD1
J gene: TRBJ2-7
clone size: few
V gene: TRBV5-1
CDR3 protein: ASSPIPGQGYEQY

D gene: TRBD2
J gene: TRBJ2-7
clone size: -
V gene: TRBV7-3
CDR3 protein: SSSPTIGRTSGSDLV

D gene: -
J gene: TRBJ2-3
clone size: -
V gene: TRBV28
CDR3 protein: ASRPGMADTQY

D gene: -
J gene: TRBJ2-5
clone size: -
V gene: TRBV7-8
CDR3 protein: ASSLEVPETQY

D gene: -
J gene: TRBJ1-4
clone size: -
V gene: TRBV7-2
CDR3 protein: ASSQANEKLF

D gene: -
J gene: TRBJ2-5
clone size: -
V gene: TRBV2
CDR3 protein: ATQGGGETQY

D gene: -
J gene: TRBJ2-3
clone size: -
V gene: TRBV30
CDR3 protein: AWRPEATQY

D gene: TRBD2
J gene: TRBJ2-5
clone size: -
V gene: TRBV15
CDR3 protein: ATYPSGSIREETQY

D gene: -
J gene: TRBJ2-1
clone size: once
V gene: TRBV5-1
CDR3 protein: ASSPTDYNEQF

D gene: TRBD2
J gene: TRBJ2-7
clone size: few
V gene: TRBV7-8
CDR3 protein: ASSLVAGGSTYEQY

D gene: TRBD1
J gene: TRBJ1-2
clone size: -
V gene: TRBV5-4
CDR3 protein: ASSFGAGGNYGYT

D gene: TRBD2
J gene: TRBJ2-5
clone size: -
V gene: TRBV19
CDR3 protein: ARRRGETSGSPLGETQY

D gene: -
J gene: TRBJ1-3
clone size: few
V gene: TRBV5-1
CDR3 protein: ASSYGGGSSGNTIY

D gene: TRBD2
J gene: TRBJ2-1
clone size: few
V gene: TRBV7-2
CDR3 protein: ASRPGTSVYNEQF

D gene: TRBD1
J gene: TRBJ1-1
clone size: once
V gene: TRBV27
CDR3 protein: ASSPGQGAAEAF

D gene: -
J gene: TRBJ1-1
clone size: few
V gene: TRBV7-2
CDR3 protein: ASSFTGFRAF

D gene: -
J gene: TRBJ1-2
clone size: -
V gene: TRBV6-1
CDR3 protein: ASTDTTYGYT

D gene: TRBD1
J gene: TRBJ2-4
clone size: -
V gene: TRBV28
CDR3 protein: ASSSGGWAKNIQY